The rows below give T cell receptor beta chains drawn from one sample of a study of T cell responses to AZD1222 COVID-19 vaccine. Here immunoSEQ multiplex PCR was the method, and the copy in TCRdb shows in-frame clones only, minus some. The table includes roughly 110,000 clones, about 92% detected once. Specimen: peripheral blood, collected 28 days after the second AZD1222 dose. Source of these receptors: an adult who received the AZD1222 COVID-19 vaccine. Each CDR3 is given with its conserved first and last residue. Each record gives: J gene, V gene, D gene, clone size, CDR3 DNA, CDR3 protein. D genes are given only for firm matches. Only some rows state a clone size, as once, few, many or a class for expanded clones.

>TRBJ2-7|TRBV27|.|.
TGTGCCAGCGGCCAGAGCTCCTACGAGCAGTACTTC
CASGQSSYEQYF
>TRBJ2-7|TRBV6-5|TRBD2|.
TGTGCCAGCAGGGGAGCGGGGTTGGGACTCTACGAGCAGTACTTC
CASRGAGLGLYEQYF
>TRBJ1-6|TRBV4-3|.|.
TGCGCCAGCAGCCAAGACAGTAGTGGCGGAAATAATTCACCCCTCCACTTT
CASSQDSSGGNNSPLHF
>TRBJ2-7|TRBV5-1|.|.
TGCGCCAGCAGTCATTTGCAGGACCCGCCCACGGAGCAGTACTTC
CASSHLQDPPTEQYF
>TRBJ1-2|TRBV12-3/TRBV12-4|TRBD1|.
TGTGCCAGCAGAATACAGGGGATCCATGGCTACACCTTC
CASRIQGIHGYTF
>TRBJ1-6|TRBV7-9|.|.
TGTGCCAGCAGCTTAGAAGGAACCGTGAATTCACCCCTCCACTTT
CASSLEGTVNSPLHF
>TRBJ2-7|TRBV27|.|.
TGTGCCAGCAGTCCCGAAAGGGTCCCCTACGAGCAGTACTTC
CASSPERVPYEQYF
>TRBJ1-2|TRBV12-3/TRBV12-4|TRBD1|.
TGTGCCAGCAGCTTGACAGGGTTTGTTGGCTACACCTTC
CASSLTGFVGYTF
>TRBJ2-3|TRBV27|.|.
TGTGCCAGCAGTCAAGACAGGGAGGTCACAGATACGCAGTATTTT
CASSQDREVTDTQYF
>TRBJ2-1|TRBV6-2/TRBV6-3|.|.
TGTGCCAGCAGTTACTCGGTCTCGAGCATGAATGAGCAGTTCTTC
CASSYSVSSMNEQFF
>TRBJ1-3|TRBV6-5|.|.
TGTGCCAGCAGTCGGTCCTCTGGAAACACCATATATTTT
CASSRSSGNTIYF
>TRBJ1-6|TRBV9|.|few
TGTGCCAGCAGCCCCCGGGGGGAGAATTCACCCCTCCACTTT
CASSPRGENSPLHF
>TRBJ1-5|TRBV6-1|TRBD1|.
TGTGCCAGCAGTGAAAACAGGGGGCTGGGTCAGCCCCAGCATTTT
CASSENRGLGQPQHF
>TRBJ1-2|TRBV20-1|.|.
TGCAGTGCTAGTTTTCAAGGGGAGAACTATGGCTACACCTTC
CSASFQGENYGYTF
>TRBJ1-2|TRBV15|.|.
TGTGCCACCAGCATAACAGGCCATTACTATGGCTACACCTTC
CATSITGHYYGYTF
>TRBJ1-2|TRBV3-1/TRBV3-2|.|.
TGTGCCAGCAGCCAAGATAGCATCTATGGCTACACCTTC
CASSQDSIYGYTF
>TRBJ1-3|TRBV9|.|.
TGTGCCAGCAGCGTAGAATCTCGTGTAGACACCATATATTTT
CASSVESRVDTIYF
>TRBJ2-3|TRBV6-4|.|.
TGTGCCAGCAGTGAAAGGGGCAGGGCTGCTGATACGCAGTATTTT
CASSERGRAADTQYF
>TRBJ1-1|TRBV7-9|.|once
TGTGCCAGCAGCTTAGGACGGCAGATGAACACTGAAGCTTTCTTT
CASSLGRQMNTEAFF
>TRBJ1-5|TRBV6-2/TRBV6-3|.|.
TGTGCCAGCAGCCCAACATTTGTTAGCAATCAGCCCCAGCATTTT
CASSPTFVSNQPQHF
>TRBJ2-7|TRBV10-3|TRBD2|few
TGTGCCATCAGACACACCCAACTAGCGGGGGGCTACGAGCAGTACTTC
CAIRHTQLAGGYEQYF
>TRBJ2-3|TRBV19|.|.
TGTGCCAGTAGTCGGTGGGCAGGAATGGCAGATACGCAGTATTTT
CASSRWAGMADTQYF
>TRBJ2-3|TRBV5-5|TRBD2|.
TGTGCCAGCAGCCCCGTGGGACTAGCGGGGGAGAGCACAGATACGCAGTATTTT
CASSPVGLAGESTDTQYF
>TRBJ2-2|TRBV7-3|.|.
TGTGCCAGCAGCTTTGCCGGCAGGTACGCGAACACCGGGGAGCTGTTTTTT
CASSFAGRYANTGELFF
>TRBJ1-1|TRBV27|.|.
TGTGCCAGCAGTCCGCTTATCAGGGAAGTCACTGAAGCTTTCTTT
CASSPLIREVTEAFF
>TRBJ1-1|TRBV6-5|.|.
TGTGCCAGCAGTTTGCAACAGGGGAACACTGAAGCTTTCTTT
CASSLQQGNTEAFF
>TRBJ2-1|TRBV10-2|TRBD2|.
TGCGCCAGCAGAGCCTCACTAGCGGGGGCCTACAATGAGCAGTTCTTC
CASRASLAGAYNEQFF
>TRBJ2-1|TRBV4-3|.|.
TGCGCCAGCAGCCAAGATTCGGGGGGCGTTTACAATGAGCAGTTCTTC
CASSQDSGGVYNEQFF
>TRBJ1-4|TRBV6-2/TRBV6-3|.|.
TGTGCCAGCAGTGATGGGTCGTTTCCAACTAATGAAAAACTGTTTTTT
CASSDGSFPTNEKLFF
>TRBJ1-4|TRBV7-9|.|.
TGTGCCAGCAGCTTATGGGGCGGAACTAATGAAAAACTGTTTTTT
CASSLWGGTNEKLFF
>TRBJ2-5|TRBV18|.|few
TGTGCCAGCTCACCACTTCGACAGCAAGAGACCCAGTACTTC
CASSPLRQQETQYF
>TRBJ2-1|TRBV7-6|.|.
TGTGCCAGCAGCTCGTCTGGACCGGGCCGCAGATTTGAGCAGTTCTTC
CASSSSGPGRRFEQFF
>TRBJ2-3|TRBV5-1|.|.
TGCGCCAGCAGCCCGGGTGGCCGTGGAGATACGCAGTATTTT
CASSPGGRGDTQYF
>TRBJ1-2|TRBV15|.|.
TGTGCCACCAGCAGGGGGGGCCTCGGCGGCGGCTACACCTTC
CATSRGGLGGGYTF
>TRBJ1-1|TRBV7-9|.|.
TGTGCCAGCAGCCTACTGGGGACCGCGAACACTGAAGCTTTCTTT
CASSLLGTANTEAFF
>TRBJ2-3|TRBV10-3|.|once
TGTGCCATCAGTGAATCGACGGGGAGCGATACGCAGTATTTT
CAISESTGSDTQYF
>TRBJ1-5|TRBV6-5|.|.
TGTGCCAGCACCCCGACAGCCGATAGCAATCAGCCCCAGCATTTT
CASTPTADSNQPQHF
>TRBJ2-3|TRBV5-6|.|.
TGTGCCAGCAGCTTGGTGGGGAGCACAGATACGCAGTATTTT
CASSLVGSTDTQYF
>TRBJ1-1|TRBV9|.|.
TGTGCCAGCAGGGGTAGGGATAACACTGAAGCTTTCTTT
CASRGRDNTEAFF
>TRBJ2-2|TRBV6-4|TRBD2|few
TGTGCCAGCAGTGACTCTAGCGGGGGGGCCACCGGGGAGCTGTTTTTT
CASSDSSGGATGELFF
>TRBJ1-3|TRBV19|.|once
TGTGCCAGTAGTATCCCACCGGGGTCTGGAAACACCATATATTTT
CASSIPPGSGNTIYF
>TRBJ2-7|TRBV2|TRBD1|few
TGTGCCAGCACCCCGGGACAGGTCTACGAGCAGTACTTC
CASTPGQVYEQYF
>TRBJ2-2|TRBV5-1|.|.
TGCGCCAGCAGCTTGCGGACCAACACCGGGGAGCTGTTTTTT
CASSLRTNTGELFF
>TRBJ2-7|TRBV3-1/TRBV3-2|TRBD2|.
TGTGCCAGCAGCCAAAGTAGCGGGGGGTTCGACGAGCAGTACTTC
CASSQSSGGFDEQYF
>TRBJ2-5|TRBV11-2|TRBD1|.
TGTGCCAGCAGCTTAGTGAAGGGGGCACGGGAGACCCAGTACTTC
CASSLVKGARETQYF
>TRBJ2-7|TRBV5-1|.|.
TGCGCCAGCAGCTGGGAAGGGTTAAGCTCCTACGAGCAGTACTTC
CASSWEGLSSYEQYF
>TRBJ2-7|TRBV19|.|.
TGTGCCAGTAGTATATGGGGCGGCGGGGACGAGCAGTACTTC
CASSIWGGGDEQYF
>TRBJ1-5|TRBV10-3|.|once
TGTGCCACAAGAGGGGGGCTCGAAAGCAATCAGCCCCAGCATTTT
CATRGGLESNQPQHF
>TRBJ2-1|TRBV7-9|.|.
TGTGCCAGCAGCTCCCGGGACCACCCTGAGCAGTTCTTC
CASSSRDHPEQFF
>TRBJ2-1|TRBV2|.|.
TGTGCCAGCAGTGAATGGGGGGCCTCCTACAATGAGCAGTTCTTC
CASSEWGASYNEQFF
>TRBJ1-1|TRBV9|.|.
TGTGCCAGCAGCGTGAACCGGGACACTGAAGCTTTCTTT
CASSVNRDTEAFF
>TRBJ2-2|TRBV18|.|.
TGTGCCAGCTCCCAACAAGACAGTCTCACCGGGGAGCTGTTTTTT
CASSQQDSLTGELFF
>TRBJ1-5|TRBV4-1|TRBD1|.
TGCGCCAGCAGGCCGCAGGGGGCCGGGGATCAGCCCCAGCATTTT
CASRPQGAGDQPQHF
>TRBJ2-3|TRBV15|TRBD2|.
TGTGCCACCAGCAATAACGGGGGGGTGGATACGCAGTATTTT
CATSNNGGVDTQYF
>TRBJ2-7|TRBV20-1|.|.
TGCAGTGCTAGTCCAGGGGCCTCCTACGAGCAGTACTTC
CSASPGASYEQYF
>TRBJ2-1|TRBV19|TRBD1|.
TGTGCCAGTAGTATGGGACAGGGATGGGCTGAGCAGTTCTTC
CASSMGQGWAEQFF
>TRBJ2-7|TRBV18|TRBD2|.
TGTGCCAGCTCACCCGGGACTAGCGGGGGGAACGAGCAGTACTTC
CASSPGTSGGNEQYF
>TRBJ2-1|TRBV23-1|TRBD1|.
TGCGCCAGCAGTACAGGGGGCACTTGGTACAATGAGCAGTTCTTC
CASSTGGTWYNEQFF